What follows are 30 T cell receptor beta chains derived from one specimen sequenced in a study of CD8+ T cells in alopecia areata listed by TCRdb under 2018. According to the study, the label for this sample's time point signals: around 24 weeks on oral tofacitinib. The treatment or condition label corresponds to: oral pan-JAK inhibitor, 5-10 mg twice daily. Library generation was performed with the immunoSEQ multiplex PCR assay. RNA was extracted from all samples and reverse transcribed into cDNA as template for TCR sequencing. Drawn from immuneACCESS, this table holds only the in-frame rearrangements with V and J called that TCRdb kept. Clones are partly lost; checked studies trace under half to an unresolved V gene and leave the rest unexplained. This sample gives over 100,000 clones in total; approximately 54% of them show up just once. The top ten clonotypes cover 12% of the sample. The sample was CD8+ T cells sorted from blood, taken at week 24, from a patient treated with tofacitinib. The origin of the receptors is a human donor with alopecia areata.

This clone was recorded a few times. In DNA, the CDR3 is TGTGCCTGGAGTGTATTGTCTAGCACAGATACGCAGTATTTT. As protein: CAWSVLSSTDTQYF. The chain is built from TRBV30 and TRBJ2-3; D is unclear. The CDR3 runs 14 residues. V was cut by 0 bases and J by 0 bases, with 7 bases left in between. Germline V gene lookup returns CDR1 GTSNPN and CDR2 SVGIG (reference sequence).

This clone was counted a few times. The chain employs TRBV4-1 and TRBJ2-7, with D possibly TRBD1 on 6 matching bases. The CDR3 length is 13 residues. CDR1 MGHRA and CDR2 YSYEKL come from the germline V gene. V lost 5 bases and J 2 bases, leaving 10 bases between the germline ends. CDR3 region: CASSEGQTYEQYF. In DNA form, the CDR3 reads TGCGCCAGCAGCGAAGGACAGACCTACGAGCAGTACTTC.

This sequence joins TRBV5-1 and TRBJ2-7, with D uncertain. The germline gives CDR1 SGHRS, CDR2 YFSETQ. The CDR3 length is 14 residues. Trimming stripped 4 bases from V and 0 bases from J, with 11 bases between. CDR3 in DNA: TGCGCCAGCAGCGTGGGCCGGATCTCCTACGAGCAGTACTTC. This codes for CASSVGRISYEQYF. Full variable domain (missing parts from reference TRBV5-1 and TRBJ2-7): KAGVTQTPRYLIKTRGQQVTLSCSPISGHRSVSWYQQTPGQGLQFLFEYFSETQRNKGNFPGRFSGRQFSNSRSEMNVSTLELGDSALYLCASSVGRISYEQYFGPGTRLTVT.

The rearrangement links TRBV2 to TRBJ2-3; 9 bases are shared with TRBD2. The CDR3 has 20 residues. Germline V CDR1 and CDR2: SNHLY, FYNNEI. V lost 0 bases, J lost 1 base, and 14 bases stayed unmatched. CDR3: CASSEALPNPASGGTDTQYF. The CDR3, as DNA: TGTGCCAGCAGTGAAGCGCTTCCAAATCCGGCTAGCGGGGGCACAGATACGCAGTATTTT. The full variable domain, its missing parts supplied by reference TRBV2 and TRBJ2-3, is EPEVTQTPSHQVTQMGQEVILRCVPISNHLYFYWYRQILGQKVEFLVSFYNNEISEKSEIFDDQFSVERPDGSNFTLKIRSTKLEDSAMYFCASSEALPNPASGGTDTQYFGPGTRLTVL.

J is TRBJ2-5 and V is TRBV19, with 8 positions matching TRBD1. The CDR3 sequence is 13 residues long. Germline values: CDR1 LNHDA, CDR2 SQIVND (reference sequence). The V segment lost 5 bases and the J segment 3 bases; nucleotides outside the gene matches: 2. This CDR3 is CASSEDREETQYF. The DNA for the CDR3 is TGTGCCAGTAGTGAGGACAGGGAAGAGACCCAGTACTTC.

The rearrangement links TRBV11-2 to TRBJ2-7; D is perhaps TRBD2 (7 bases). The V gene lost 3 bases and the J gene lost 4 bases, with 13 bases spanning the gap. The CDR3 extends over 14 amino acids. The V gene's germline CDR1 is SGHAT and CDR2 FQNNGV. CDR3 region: CASSFDRGAYEQYF. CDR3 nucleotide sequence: TGTGCCAGCAGCTTTGATCGGGGGGCGTACGAGCAGTACTTC.

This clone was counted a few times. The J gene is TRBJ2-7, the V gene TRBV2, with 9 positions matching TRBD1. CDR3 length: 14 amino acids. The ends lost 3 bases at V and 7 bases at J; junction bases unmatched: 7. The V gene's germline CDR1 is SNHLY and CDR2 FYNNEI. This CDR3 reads CASSEGQGPREQYF. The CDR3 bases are TGTGCCAGCAGTGAGGGACAGGGTCCAAGGGAGCAGTACTTC.

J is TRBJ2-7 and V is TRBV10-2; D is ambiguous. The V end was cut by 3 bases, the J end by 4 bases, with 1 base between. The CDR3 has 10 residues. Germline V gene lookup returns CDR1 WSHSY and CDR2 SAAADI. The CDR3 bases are TGCGCCAGCAGTGAATACGAGCAGTACTTC. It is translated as CASSEYEQYF.

Here the CDR3 DNA reads TGTGCCAGCAGTTACGGGGACGGAAACTACGAGCAGTACTTC. Amino acid sequence: CASSYGDGNYEQYF. The chain combines TRBV6-5 with TRBJ2-7, with D possibly being TRBD1 or TRBD2 (5 bases each). From germline, CDR1 is MNHEY and CDR2 SVGAGI. V dropped 2 bases and J dropped 3 bases, with 11 bases sitting between them. The CDR3 has 14 amino acids.

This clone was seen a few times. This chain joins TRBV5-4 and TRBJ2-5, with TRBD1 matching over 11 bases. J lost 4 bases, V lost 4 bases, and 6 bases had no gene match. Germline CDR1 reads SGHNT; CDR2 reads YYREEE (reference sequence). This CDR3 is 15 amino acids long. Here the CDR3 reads CASSRTGGGLETQYF. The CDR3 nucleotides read TGTGCCAGCAGCCGGACAGGGGGCGGTTTAGAGACCCAGTACTTC.

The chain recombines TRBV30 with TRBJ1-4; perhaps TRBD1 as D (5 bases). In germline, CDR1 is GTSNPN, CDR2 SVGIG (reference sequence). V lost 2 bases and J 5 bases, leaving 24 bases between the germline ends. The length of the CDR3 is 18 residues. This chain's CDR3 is CAWSTYDGGPTENEKLFF. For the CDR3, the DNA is TGTGCCTGGAGTACCTACGACGGGGGACCCACGGAAAATGAAAAACTGTTTTTT.

The CDR3: CASTQRATLYLGAEAFF. DNA for the CDR3: TGCGCCAGCACCCAGCGGGCGACCCTTTATTTAGGGGCTGAAGCTTTCTTT. The V and J genes are TRBV4-1 and TRBJ1-1; TRBD1 might be the D (5 bases). Looked up from germline, CDR1 is MGHRA and CDR2 is YSYEKL. Between the trimmed V and J ends, which lost 7 bases and 6 bases, there was a span of 27 bases. This CDR3 is built from 17 residues.

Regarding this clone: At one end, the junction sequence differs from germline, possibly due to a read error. The CDR3, as DNA: TGTGCCAGCAGCTTAGAGAAGGCCTCCTTCAATGAGCAGTTCTTC. Amino acid sequence: CASSLEKASFNEQFF. The chain joins TRBV7-9 to TRBJ2-1, with D hard to call. The CDR3 sequence is 15 residues long. Germline CDR1 reads SEHNR; CDR2 reads FQNEAQ (reference sequence). Drawing the rest from reference TRBV7-9 and TRBJ2-1, the complete variable domain is DTGVSQNPRHKITKRGQNVTFRCDPISEHNRLYWYRQTLGQGPEFLTYFQNEAQLEKSRLLSDRFSAERPKGSFSTLEIQRTEQGDSAMYLCASSLEKASFNEQFFGPGTRLTVL.

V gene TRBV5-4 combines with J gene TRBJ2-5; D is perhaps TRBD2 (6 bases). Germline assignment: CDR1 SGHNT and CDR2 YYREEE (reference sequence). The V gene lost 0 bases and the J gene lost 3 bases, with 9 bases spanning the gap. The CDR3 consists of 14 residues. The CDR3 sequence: CASSLEQREETQYF. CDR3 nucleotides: TGTGCCAGCAGCTTGGAACAGCGGGAAGAGACCCAGTACTTC.

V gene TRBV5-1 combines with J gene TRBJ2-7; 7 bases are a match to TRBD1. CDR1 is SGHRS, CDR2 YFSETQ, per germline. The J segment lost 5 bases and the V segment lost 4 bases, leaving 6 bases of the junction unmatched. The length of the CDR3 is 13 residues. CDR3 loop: CASSLGDSHEQYF. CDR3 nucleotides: TGCGCCAGCAGCCTGGGGGACAGCCACGAGCAGTACTTC.

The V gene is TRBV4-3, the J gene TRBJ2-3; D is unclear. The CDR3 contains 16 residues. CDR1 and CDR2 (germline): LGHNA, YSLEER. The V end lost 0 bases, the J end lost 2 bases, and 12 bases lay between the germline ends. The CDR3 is CASSQEAASFTDTQYF. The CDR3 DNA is TGCGCCAGCAGCCAAGAGGCGGCCAGCTTCACAGATACGCAGTATTTT.

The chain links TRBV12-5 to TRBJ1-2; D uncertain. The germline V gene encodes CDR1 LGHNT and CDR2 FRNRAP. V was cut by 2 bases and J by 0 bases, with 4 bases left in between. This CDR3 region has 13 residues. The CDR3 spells CASGLQANYGYTF. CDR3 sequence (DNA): TGTGCTAGTGGTTTGCAGGCTAACTATGGCTACACCTTC.

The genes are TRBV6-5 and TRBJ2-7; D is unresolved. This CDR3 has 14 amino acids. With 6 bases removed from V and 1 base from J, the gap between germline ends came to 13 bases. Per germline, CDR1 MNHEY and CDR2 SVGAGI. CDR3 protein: CASSQTPESYEQYF. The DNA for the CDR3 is TGTGCCAGCAGCCAAACACCTGAATCCTACGAGCAGTACTTC.

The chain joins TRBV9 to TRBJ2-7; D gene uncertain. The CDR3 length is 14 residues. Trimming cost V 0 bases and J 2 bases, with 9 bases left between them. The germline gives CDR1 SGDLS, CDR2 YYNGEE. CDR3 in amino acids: CASSVAPGAYEQYF. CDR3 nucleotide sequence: TGTGCCAGCAGCGTAGCTCCAGGAGCCTACGAGCAGTACTTC.

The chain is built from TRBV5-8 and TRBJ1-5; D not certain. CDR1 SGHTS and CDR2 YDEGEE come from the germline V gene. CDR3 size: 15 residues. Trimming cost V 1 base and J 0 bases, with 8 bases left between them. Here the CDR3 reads CASSLYGYSNQPQHF. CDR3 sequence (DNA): TGTGCCAGCAGCTTGTACGGTTATAGCAATCAGCCCCAGCATTTT.

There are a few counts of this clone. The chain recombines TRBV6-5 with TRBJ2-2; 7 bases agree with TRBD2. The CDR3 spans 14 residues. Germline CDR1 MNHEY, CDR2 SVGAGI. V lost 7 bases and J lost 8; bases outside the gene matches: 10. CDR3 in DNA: TGTGCCAGCAACTGGGGGAGCGGGGTAGGGGAGCTGTTTTTT. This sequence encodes CASNWGSGVGELFF.

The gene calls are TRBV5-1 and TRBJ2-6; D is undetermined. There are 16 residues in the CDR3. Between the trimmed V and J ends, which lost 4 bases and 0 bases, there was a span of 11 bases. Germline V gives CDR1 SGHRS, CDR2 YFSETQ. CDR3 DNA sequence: TGCGCCAGCAGCCCCTCCCGCTTCTCTGGGGCCAACGTCCTGACTTTC. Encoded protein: CASSPSRFSGANVLTF.

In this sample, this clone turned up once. The CDR3 loop is CASSEVASGDNEQFF. The CDR3 DNA is TGTGCCAGCAGTGAAGTGGCTAGCGGGGACAATGAGCAGTTCTTC. The chain joins TRBV2 to TRBJ2-1; 9 bases match TRBD2. J lost 5 bases, V lost 1 base, and 3 bases had no gene match. The germline gives CDR1 SNHLY, CDR2 FYNNEI. The CDR3 is made up of 15 amino acids.

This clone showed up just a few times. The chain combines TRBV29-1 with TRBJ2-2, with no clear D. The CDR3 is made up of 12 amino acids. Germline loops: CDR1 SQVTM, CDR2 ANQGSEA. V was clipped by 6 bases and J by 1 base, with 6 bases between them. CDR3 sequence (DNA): TGCAGCGTACGTTGGAACACCGGGGAGCTGTTTTTT. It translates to CSVRWNTGELFF.

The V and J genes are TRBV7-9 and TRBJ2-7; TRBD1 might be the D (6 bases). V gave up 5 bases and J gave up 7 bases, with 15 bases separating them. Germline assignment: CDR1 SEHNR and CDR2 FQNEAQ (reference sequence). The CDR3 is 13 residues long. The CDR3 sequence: CASSPGRGDEQYF. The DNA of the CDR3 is TGTGCCAGCAGCCCGGGCAGGGGAGATGAGCAGTACTTC.

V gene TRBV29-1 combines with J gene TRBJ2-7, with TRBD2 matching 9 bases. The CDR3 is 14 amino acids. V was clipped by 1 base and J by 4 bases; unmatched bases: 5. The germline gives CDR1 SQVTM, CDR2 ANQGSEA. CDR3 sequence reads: CSVEGSGGGYEQYF. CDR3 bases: TGCAGCGTTGAAGGTAGCGGGGGTGGGTACGAGCAGTACTTC.

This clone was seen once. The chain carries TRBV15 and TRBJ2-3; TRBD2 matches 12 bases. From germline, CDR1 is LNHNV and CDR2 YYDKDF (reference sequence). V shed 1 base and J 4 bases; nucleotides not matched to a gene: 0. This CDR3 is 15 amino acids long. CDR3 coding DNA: TGTGCCACCAGCAGAGCTAGCGGGGGGGCAGATACGCAGTATTTT. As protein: CATSRASGGADTQYF.

The CDR3 spells CASKSLGYEQYF. The CDR3 DNA sequence: TGTGCCAGCAAATCGTTGGGTTACGAGCAGTACTTC. This chain joins TRBV27 and TRBJ2-7, with unresolved D. The CDR3 has 12 amino acids. Trimming shortened V by 7 bases and J by 4 bases, and 11 bases separated the two germline ends. Germline CDR1 and CDR2: MNHEY and SMNVEV (reference sequence).

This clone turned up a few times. This chain's CDR3 is CASSQEVTAVHYEQYF. CDR3 DNA sequence: TGCGCCAGCAGCCAAGAGGTGACGGCCGTCCACTACGAGCAGTACTTC. This chain links TRBV4-1 with TRBJ2-7; D is undetermined. Trimming cost V 0 bases and J 3 bases, with 15 bases left between them. The germline V gene encodes CDR1 MGHRA and CDR2 YSYEKL. The CDR3 sequence is 16 residues long.

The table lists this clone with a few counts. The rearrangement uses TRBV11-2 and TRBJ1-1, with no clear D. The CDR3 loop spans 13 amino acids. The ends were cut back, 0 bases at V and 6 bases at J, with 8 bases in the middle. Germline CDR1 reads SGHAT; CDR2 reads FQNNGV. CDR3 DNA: TGTGCCAGCAGCTTAGATCTTGGTTCTGAAGCTTTCTTT. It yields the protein CASSLDLGSEAFF.